The 2 T cell receptor beta chains listed next were all sequenced from one sample in a study of regulatory T cells in long-lasting Graves disease. Time point reported: persistent/refractory GD, antithyroid drugs over 5 years with positive TRAb. The authors made the TCR library using RNA they extracted from PBMCs. Both iRepertoire HTBI primers and Arm-PCR of CDR3 regions were used to build the TCR beta libraries. TCRdb processed the multiplex PCR reads anew with MiXCR; each CDR3 protein has one entry. This table holds about 430,000 distinct CDR3 sequences, under 25% found once. Source: peripheral blood mononuclear cells (PBMCs), taken when the disease was refractory, from a patient treated with antithyroid drugs. The receptors come from a female donor with Graves disease.

Turning to this clonotype: One end of the junction varies from germline; a read error may be responsible. Here the CDR3 reads CATSRSTGLAGPGVVF. The CDR3 DNA reads as TGTGCCACCAGCAGATCCACGGGACTAGCGGGGCCCGGGGTAGTCTTC. The J gene is TRBJ2-1, the V gene TRBV15, with TRBD2 matching 13 bases. This CDR3 region has 16 residues. Germline loops: CDR1 LNHNV, CDR2 YYDKDF (reference sequence).

This clonotype showed up just a few times. V gene TRBV27 combines with J gene TRBJ2-2; 11 nucleotides match TRBD1. J lost 6 bases, V lost 8 bases, and 8 bases had no gene match. The CDR3 is 15 residues long. Per the germline V gene, CDR1 is MNHEY and CDR2 is SMNVEV (reference sequence). The CDR3 protein is CASRGTGGFSGELFF. The CDR3 coding sequence is TGTGCCAGCCGTGGGACAGGGGGTTTCTCCGGGGAGCTGTTTTTT.